This entry lists 24 T cell receptor beta chains sequenced from one sample in a study of blood T cell repertoires in COVID-19. Using immunoSEQ multiplex PCR, the repertoire was profiled, and TCRdb retains in-frame clones only, with some absent. The repertoire includes nearly 350,000 clones, 88% of them detected once, and more than 5.5% sits in the top ten. The sequencing input was peripheral blood. Every receptor here comes from a woman in her sixties or seventies with COVID-19, enrolled during active disease.

The CDR3 here is CASSSTITGASGNTIYF. Written as DNA, the CDR3 is TGTGCCAGCAGCTCTACTATTACAGGGGCAAGTGGAAACACCATATATTTT. The chain is built from TRBV11-3 and TRBJ1-3, with 7 nucleotides matching TRBD1. Looked up from germline, CDR1 is SGHNT and CDR2 is YENEEA. V was clipped by 4 bases and J by 3 bases; unmatched bases: 12. This CDR3 comprises 17 residues.

The gene calls are TRBV5-6 and TRBJ1-5; 8 positions agree with TRBD1. Germline V CDR1 and CDR2: SGHDT, YYEEEE. CDR3 length: 13 residues. The ends lost 2 bases at V and 8 bases at J; junction bases unmatched: 3. Here the CDR3 reads CASSLQGEKPQHF. Written as DNA, the CDR3 is TGTGCCAGCAGCTTACAGGGGGAGAAGCCCCAGCATTTT.

The genes are TRBV10-1 and TRBJ2-1, with TRBD1 matching over 10 bases. Per germline, CDR1 WNHNN and CDR2 SYGVQD (reference sequence). V shed 6 bases, J shed 7 bases, and the junction held 12 bases outside the gene matches. CDR3 length: 16 amino acids. The CDR3 loop reads CASSPRDRGRWNEQFF. In nucleotides, the CDR3 is TGCGCCAGCAGCCCCCGGGACAGGGGAAGGTGGAATGAGCAGTTCTTC.

This clone is a singleton in its sample. V usage is TRBV29-1 and J usage is TRBJ2-3; D not certain. Germline loops: CDR1 SQVTM, CDR2 ANQGSEA. Trimming removed 0 bases from V and 4 bases from J, with 8 bases in between. The CDR3 sequence is 13 residues long. DNA for the CDR3: TGCAGCGTTGAAGACGGCAGGCCAGATACGCAGTATTTT. Its translation: CSVEDGRPDTQYF.

The chain links TRBV29-1 to TRBJ1-1; D uncertain. CDR1 is SQVTM, CDR2 ANQGSEA, per germline. V lost 6 bases to trimming and J lost 1 base, with 9 bases between them. CDR3 size: 12 residues. In DNA, the CDR3 is TGCAGCGTGGTAGCCTGGAACACTGAAGCTTTCTTT. This codes for CSVVAWNTEAFF.

The genes are TRBV5-4 and TRBJ2-4; tentative D call: TRBD2 (7 bases). The CDR3 has 15 amino acids. Germline loops: CDR1 SGHNT, CDR2 YYREEE (reference sequence). With 0 bases removed from V and 5 bases from J, the gap between germline ends came to 12 bases. The CDR3 loop is CASSLAGGPQNIQYF. CDR3 DNA sequence: TGTGCCAGCAGCTTGGCCGGGGGGCCCCAAAACATTCAGTACTTC.

The CDR3 loop is CASSLAGNTLFNYGYTF. DNA for the CDR3: TGTGCCAGCAGCTTGGCCGGGAATACCCTTTTTAACTATGGCTACACCTTC. V and J are TRBV5-6 and TRBJ1-2; D call uncertain. This CDR3 has 17 amino acids. Germline loops: CDR1 SGHDT, CDR2 YYEEEE. V gave up 0 bases and J gave up 1 base, with 16 bases separating them.

CDR3 bases: TGTGCCAGTAGTATCAAAGGTGTGGCGGGGCAGGCTATTTATGGCTACACCTTC. This gives the protein CASSIKGVAGQAIYGYTF. J is TRBJ1-2 and V is TRBV19, with D perhaps matching TRBD1 (5 bases). Per germline, CDR1 LNHDA and CDR2 SQIVND (reference sequence). This CDR3 spans 18 amino acids. V shed 3 bases and J shed 5 bases, with 25 bases lying between them.

The genes are TRBV6-2 or TRBV6-3 and TRBJ1-6; no reliable D call. Trimming took off 0 bases at V and 0 bases at J, with 6 bases between the two ends. CDR3 length equals 16 residues. Germline V gives CDR1 MNHEY, CDR2 SVGEGT. The CDR3 DNA reads as TGTGCCAGCAGTTACTCGTCGAGCTCCTATAATTCACCCCTCCACTTT. The encoded protein is CASSYSSSSYNSPLHF.

This chain uses TRBV10-1 with TRBJ1-5, with TRBD1 matching 8 bases. The CDR3 extends over 20 amino acids. V shed 10 bases, J shed 0 bases, and the junction held 23 bases outside the gene matches. CDR1 is WNHNN and CDR2 is SYGVQD in the germline V gene (reference sequence). The CDR3 sequence is CAISRVRTGTNLNSNQPQHF. CDR3 nucleotide sequence: TGCGCCATCTCGAGGGTCCGGACAGGGACCAACTTGAATAGCAATCAGCCCCAGCATTTT.

About this clone: The sample holds other DNA sequences that translate to the same CDR3. The chain recombines TRBV5-1 with TRBJ1-1, with D perhaps TRBD1 (5 bases). V was cut by 0 bases and J by 5 bases, with 11 bases left in between. The CDR3 extends over 14 amino acids. Germline CDR1 is SGHRS and CDR2 is YFSETQ. The CDR3 loop is CASSLAGGGTEAFF. The CDR3 DNA follows: TGCGCCAGCAGCTTGGCGGGCGGGGGAACTGAAGCTTTCTTT.

V is TRBV6-2 or TRBV6-3 and J is TRBJ1-1; D is perhaps TRBD1 (5 bases). The CDR3 spans 14 residues. CDR1 is MNHEY and CDR2 is SVGEGT in the germline V gene. Trimming took 1 base from V and 8 from J, leaving 14 bases between them. CDR3 protein: CASSYYGGGVEAFF. The CDR3 coding sequence is TGTGCCAGCAGTTACTACGGGGGAGGTGTCGAAGCTTTCTTT.

DNA for the CDR3: TGTGCCAGCACCTTACACCCTTCGAGGGAGCAGTACTTC. Translated: CASTLHPSREQYF. The chain has TRBV27 and TRBJ2-7; D is uncertain. CDR1 is MNHEY and CDR2 is SMNVEV in the germline V gene (reference sequence). The CDR3 spans 13 residues. The V end lost 7 bases, the J end lost 7 bases, and 17 bases lay between the germline ends.

This clone has a handful of counts. The chain links TRBV18 to TRBJ1-1; possibly TRBD1 for D (6 bases). V was pared by 2 bases and J by 5 bases, with 12 bases between. Looked up from germline, CDR1 is KGHSH and CDR2 is LQKENI. The CDR3 spans 14 residues. The CDR3: CASSPGQPRTEAFF. The CDR3 DNA sequence: TGTGCCAGCTCACCAGGACAGCCAAGGACTGAAGCTTTCTTT.

The V call is TRBV7-9, the J call TRBJ2-1; D is ambiguous. The germline V and J ends were trimmed by 3 bases and 5 bases, with 8 bases remaining between them. CDR1 and CDR2 from the germline V gene are SEHNR and FQNEAQ (reference sequence). The CDR3 consists of 13 residues. CDR3 loop: CASSFSLDNEQFF. CDR3 DNA: TGTGCCAGCAGCTTCAGTCTCGACAATGAGCAGTTCTTC.

This chain uses TRBV6-1 with TRBJ1-2, with 8 bases matching TRBD1. The germline V gene has CDR1 MNHNS and CDR2 SASEGT. J was trimmed by 4 bases and V by 7 bases; bases with no gene match: 8. This CDR3 is 14 amino acids long. In DNA, the CDR3 is TGTGCCAGCACCCTGGACAGGGATATCTATGGCTACACCTTC. This encodes CASTLDRDIYGYTF.

The chain has TRBV5-1 and TRBJ2-3; 9 bases match TRBD2. V shed 0 bases, J shed 4 bases, and the junction held 9 bases outside the gene matches. The CDR3 is 17 amino acids. Per the germline V gene, CDR1 is SGHRS and CDR2 is YFSETQ. CDR3 sequence (DNA): TGCGCCAGCAGCTTGGCCGAGGTAGCGGGGGAAGCAGATACGCAGTATTTT. Translation gives CASSLAEVAGEADTQYF.

The rearrangement links TRBV12-3 or TRBV12-4 to TRBJ1-5, with D maybe TRBD1 (5 bases). The CDR3 sequence is 13 residues long. V lost 8 bases, J lost 3 bases, and 11 bases lay in between. DNA of the CDR3: TGTGCCAGCGTCCGGGGGACCAATCAGCCCCAGCATTTT. It translates to CASVRGTNQPQHF.

This rearrangement joins TRBV5-1 to TRBJ2-1; 12 bases match TRBD2. J was trimmed by 10 bases and V by 4 bases; bases with no gene match: 12. Germline CDR1 is SGHRS and CDR2 is YFSETQ. The CDR3 extends over 16 amino acids. The CDR3 nucleotides are TGCGCCAGCAGCGAAACTAGCGGGGGGAACCGGAGAGAGCAGTTCTTC. This gives the protein CASSETSGGNRREQFF.

This rearrangement joins TRBV2 to TRBJ1-1; D is uncertain. Between the trimmed V and J ends, which lost 5 bases and 3 bases, there was a span of 7 bases. The CDR3 is 12 residues long. Germline CDR1 reads SNHLY; CDR2 reads FYNNEI. CDR3 DNA sequence: TGTGCCAGCAGTAGTCGGGACACTGAAGCTTTCTTT. Its translation is CASSSRDTEAFF.

The chain joins TRBV6-5 to TRBJ2-3; 12 bases fit TRBD2. The CDR3 is made up of 15 amino acids. Per the germline V gene, CDR1 is MNHEY and CDR2 is SVGAGI. V shed 10 bases and J 1 base; nucleotides not matched to a gene: 6. As DNA, the CDR3 is TGTGCCACCCGACTAGCGGGGGCCGGCACAGATACGCAGTATTTT. This sequence encodes CATRLAGAGTDTQYF.

This sequence joins TRBV18 and TRBJ2-4; the match to TRBD2 covers 8 bases. Losses at the gene ends were 3 bases for V and 7 bases for J; bases not matched to a gene: 8. The CDR3 contains 15 residues. Per germline, CDR1 KGHSH and CDR2 LQKENI. CDR3 region: CASSPGLARPNIQYF. DNA of the CDR3: TGTGCCAGCTCACCCGGACTAGCTAGACCTAACATTCAGTACTTC.

The chain combines TRBV7-2 with TRBJ1-1; no definite D call. Germline loops: CDR1 SGHTA, CDR2 FQGNSA. The V gene lost 0 bases and the J gene lost 5 bases, with 10 bases spanning the gap. The CDR3 is made up of 14 amino acids. The CDR3 is CASSLALSGTEAFF. As DNA, the CDR3 is TGTGCCAGCAGCTTAGCTCTATCGGGGACTGAAGCTTTCTTT. Full variable domain (outside the CDR3, taken from reference TRBV7-2 and TRBJ1-1): GAGVSQSPSNKVTEKGKDVELRCDPISGHTALYWYRQSLGQGLEFLIYFQGNSAPDKSGLPSDRFSAERTGGSVSTLTIQRTQQEDSAVYLCASSLALSGTEAFFGQGTRLTVV.

The J gene is TRBJ2-1, the V gene TRBV9; the D gene is possibly TRBD1 (6 bases). The CDR3 covers 15 residues. CDR1 and CDR2 from the germline V gene are SGDLS and YYNGEE. Deletions cut 0 bases from V and 8 bases from J, with 15 bases between. CDR3 sequence reads: CASSVEGTPLYEQFF. CDR3 DNA sequence: TGTGCCAGCAGCGTAGAAGGGACACCTCTATATGAGCAGTTCTTC.